Below are 15 T cell receptor beta chains sequenced from a single sample in a study of vaccination and CD4 T cells after COVID-19. These receptors lack a known antigen. Sequencing of cultured CD4+ T cell DNA used the Oncomine TCR Beta short-read assay. TCRdb processed the PCR reads anew with MiXCR; each CDR3 protein has one entry. The sample carries approximately 20,000 distinct CDR3 sequences, 60% to 80% recorded once. Treatment noted: 10-day PBMC culture with coronavirus spike peptide pools or control peptides (ViraFEST assay). This specimen consisted of CD4+ T cells from blood, cultured in vitro, obtained before SARS-CoV-2 vaccination. The source of these receptors is a human donor who received a COVID-19 vaccine.

The V call is TRBV18, the J call TRBJ2-3; the D is unclear. The CDR3 consists of 13 residues. V dropped 1 base and J dropped 3 bases, with 5 bases sitting between them. Germline-derived CDR1 and CDR2 are KGHSH and LQKENI. As DNA, the CDR3 is TGTGCCAGCTCACCACTAGCTACAGATACGCAGTATTTT. As protein: CASSPLATDTQYF.

This chain uses TRBV7-2 with TRBJ1-2, with 7 nucleotides matching TRBD1. Germline-derived CDR1 and CDR2 are SGHTA and FQGNSA. V gave up 1 base and J gave up 5 bases; unmatched junction bases: 7. The CDR3 is 15 amino acids. CDR3 loop: CASSLGAGQVYGYTF. The CDR3 DNA is TGTGCCAGCAGCTTAGGGGCCGGACAGGTTTATGGCTACACCTTC.

The V and J genes are TRBV20-1 and TRBJ2-3; 14 nucleotides match TRBD2. Losses at the gene ends were 0 bases for V and 4 bases for J; bases not matched to a gene: 9. Germline V gene lookup returns CDR1 DFQATT and CDR2 SNEGSKA (reference sequence). This CDR3 region has 18 residues. The CDR3 sequence is CSARDSRTSGGRSDTQYF. For the CDR3, the DNA is TGCAGTGCTAGAGATTCCCGGACTAGCGGGGGGAGATCAGATACGCAGTATTTT.

The chain combines TRBV6-1 with TRBJ2-1; 15 bases are shared with TRBD2. Germline loops: CDR1 MNHNS, CDR2 SASEGT. CDR3 size: 18 residues. V trimming: 7 bases; J trimming: 7 bases; junction bases outside the gene matches: 14. CDR3 nucleotides: TGTGCCAGCATCCTCTCAGGGACTAGCGGGGGGCCGGGGAATGAGCAGTTCTTC. Amino acids: CASILSGTSGGPGNEQFF.

The chain combines TRBV20-1 with TRBJ2-2; 12 bases line up with TRBD1. CDR3 length equals 15 residues. The V gene's germline CDR1 is DFQATT and CDR2 SNEGSKA (reference sequence). J was trimmed by 6 bases and V by 3 bases; bases with no gene match: 5. CDR3 DNA sequence: TGCAGTGCTAGTTGGGACAGGGGGCGACCCGGGGAGCTGTTTTTT. The encoded protein is CSASWDRGRPGELFF.

The rearrangement uses TRBV7-9 and TRBJ2-5, with TRBD2 matching 9 bases. The J segment lost 2 bases and the V segment lost 7 bases, leaving 5 bases of the junction unmatched. CDR3 size: 14 residues. The germline V gene encodes CDR1 SEHNR and CDR2 FQNEAQ (reference sequence). The CDR3, as DNA: TGTGCCAGCAACCCTAGCGGGGTTCAAGAGACCCAGTACTTC. It encodes CASNPSGVQETQYF.

Only a few counts were recorded for this clonotype. This chain joins TRBV12-3 or TRBV12-4 and TRBJ2-5, with 9 bases fitting TRBD1. The ends lost 5 bases at V and 4 bases at J; junction bases unmatched: 11. CDR3 size: 16 residues. This chain's CDR3 is CASSPLGQGVGETQYF. As DNA, the CDR3 is TGTGCCAGCAGTCCTCTGGGACAGGGAGTAGGAGAGACCCAGTACTTC.

V gene TRBV24-1 combines with J gene TRBJ2-3; TRBD2 might be the D (6 bases). CDR3 length: 15 residues. V lost 1 base to trimming and J lost 7 bases, with 14 bases between them. CDR1 is KGHDR, CDR2 SFDVKD, per germline. CDR3 DNA: TGTGCCACCAGTGATTTTGATCGGGGGTTATATACGCAGTATTTT. The encoded protein is CATSDFDRGLYTQYF.

This CDR3 is CAISERGGGQPQHF. Written as DNA, the CDR3 is TGTGCCATCAGTGAGCGAGGGGGCGGACAGCCCCAGCATTTT. The genes are TRBV10-3 and TRBJ1-5; 7 bases agree with TRBD1. The CDR3 totals 14 residues. Germline trimming cut 2 bases from V and 7 bases from J; bases unmatched to any gene: 5. Looked up from germline, CDR1 is ENHRY and CDR2 is SYGVKD.

The chain joins TRBV6-5 to TRBJ1-2; D unresolved. Germline CDR1 and CDR2: MNHEY and SVGAGI. Trimming left V 0 bases short and J 5 bases short, with 13 bases between. This CDR3 comprises 15 residues. CDR3 DNA sequence: TGTGCCAGCAGTTACTCAACGGGCGGGGAATATGGCTACACCTTC. Translating it yields CASSYSTGGEYGYTF.

The rearrangement links TRBV15 to TRBJ1-6; no clear D. This CDR3 is 13 amino acids long. Trimming took 0 bases from V and 9 from J, leaving 6 bases between them. Germline V gives CDR1 LNHNV, CDR2 YYDKDF (reference sequence). The CDR3 DNA reads as TGTGCCACCAGCAGAGATTTATCTTCACCCCTCCACTTT. This codes for CATSRDLSSPLHF.

This chain joins TRBV10-1 and TRBJ1-3, with unresolved D. Trimming removed 3 bases at V and 4 bases at J, with 16 bases between. Germline CDR1 and CDR2: WNHNN and SYGVQD (reference sequence). The CDR3 consists of 16 residues. The CDR3 DNA is TGCGCCAGCAGTGAATCCGCTGGCCCGGGGGGAAACACCATATATTTT. Translation: CASSESAGPGGNTIYF.

This clonotype is labeled as large. This chain uses TRBV24-1 with TRBJ2-5, with D tentatively TRBD2 (6 bases). Germline lookup yields CDR1 KGHDR and CDR2 SFDVKD. Trimming removed 4 bases from V and 0 bases from J, with 11 bases in between. The CDR3 runs to 15 residues. The CDR3 nucleotides read TGTGCCACCAGTGACCCGGGGGAGTACCAAGAGACCCAGTACTTC. Protein sequence: CATSDPGEYQETQYF.

The V and J genes are TRBV20-1 and TRBJ1-2; possible D gene TRBD1, 6 bases. This CDR3 has 13 amino acids. The V gene lost 6 bases and the J gene lost 4 bases, with 15 bases spanning the gap. Germline values: CDR1 DFQATT, CDR2 SNEGSKA (reference sequence). CDR3 coding DNA: TGCAGTGCCAGACAACAGGGCGCCTATGGCTACACCTTC. Its protein is CSARQQGAYGYTF.

Of note for this clonotype: Germline is not matched at one junction end, which may reflect a read error. The chain is built from TRBV20-1 and TRBJ1-3, with D perhaps TRBD1 (5 bases). This CDR3 is 18 amino acids long. Germline CDR1 reads DFQATT; CDR2 reads SNEGSKA (reference sequence). The CDR3 DNA is TGCAGTGCTAGAGTGACTAGCACGGACACCGTCTCTGGAAACACCTTATATTTT. Protein sequence: CSARVTSTDTVSGNTLYF.